The following is a T cell receptor beta chain sequence with its context. Its antigen is as yet unknown. This sample is drawn from a study of T cell responses to AZD1222 COVID-19 vaccine. Study in general: The study pooled second doses at about 4 or about 12 weeks. Study conclusions and caveats: In all cases, repertoires were sampled only after the peak T cell response. Seropositive status at baseline applied to only five to seven AZD1222 recipients. At 160-218 and 743-854, vaccine-associated CD4 TCRs were dominant, and they spanned spike.

Germline V gene sequence: CDR1 SGDLS, CDR2 YYNGEE. The CDR3 length is 17 residues. V lost 3 bases and J lost 2; bases outside the gene matches: 4. Assay: immunoSEQ multiplex PCR; the TCRdb copy retains only in-frame clones and omits some. The sample lists some 170,000 clones, approximately 91% occurring once. V usage is TRBV9 and J usage is TRBJ2-6; 11 nucleotides align to TRBD1. This clonotype originated in an adult in good health. The source was peripheral blood, collected on day 0 of AZD1222 vaccination. CDR3 sequence reads: CASSAGQGGAGANVLTF. Written as DNA, the CDR3 is TGTGCCAGCAGCGCGGGACAGGGGGGCGCTGGGGCCAACGTCCTGACTTTC.